This T cell receptor (beta chain) was sequenced for a study of shared clonotypes between healthy human individuals. Study-wide results and limits: Across subsets, estimated richness was generally greater for naive than for memory populations.

In germline, CDR1 is SNHLY, CDR2 FYNNEI. V dropped 6 bases and J dropped 4; count of bases not matched to a gene: 5. The CDR3 is 15 residues long. On this clone itself: As yet, its antigen is unknown.

This table comes from immunoSEQ multiplex PCR, and its TCRdb copy is limited to in-frame clones, with some not included. The data contain about 1.5 million clones, roughly 96% of them singletons. Sequences were obtained from naive CD4+ T cells sorted from blood. Subset defined: CD45RA+ positively selected. The TCR was taken from a man under 40 in good health. The chain links TRBV2 to TRBJ2-1, with 11 nucleotides matching TRBD2. The CDR3 is CASRVGTSGYNEQFF. CDR3 DNA sequence: TGTGCCAGCAGAGTCGGGACTAGCGGTTACAATGAGCAGTTCTTC.